These 7 T cell receptor beta chains share one sample of origin, sequenced in a study of follicular helper T cells after annual influenza vaccination. Sequenced by immunoSEQ multiplex PCR; TCRdb stores in-frame clones only, minus some. The profile shows about 14,000 clones, approximately 84% of them singletons. Time point denoted: 2014-2015 season, pre-vaccination. The source was CXCR5- memory CD4+ T cells sorted from blood, collected on the day of influenza vaccination. These TCRs come from an adult who received the influenza vaccine.

The V call is TRBV7-2, the J call TRBJ1-1; 9 nucleotides line up with TRBD1. The CDR3 consists of 15 residues. Germline V gene sequence: CDR1 SGHTA, CDR2 FQGNSA. Losses at the gene ends were 5 bases for V and 0 bases for J; bases not matched to a gene: 4. DNA of the CDR3: TGTGCCAGCAGCCTACAGGGGGCGATGAACACTGAAGCTTTCTTT. This codes for CASSLQGAMNTEAFF.

This rearrangement joins TRBV15 to TRBJ2-1; D is possibly TRBD1 (5 bases). Germline V CDR1 and CDR2: LNHNV, YYDKDF (reference sequence). The CDR3 spans 15 residues. V was clipped by 1 base and J by 4 bases, with 11 bases between them. The CDR3 here is CATSRAGQDYNEQFF. The CDR3 nucleotides read TGTGCCACCAGCAGAGCAGGGCAGGATTACAATGAGCAGTTCTTC. Looking up the rest from reference TRBV15 and TRBJ2-1 gives the full variable domain: DAMVIQNPRYQVTQFGKPVTLSCSQTLNHNVMYWYQQKSSQAPKLLFHYYDKDFNNEADTPDNFQSRRPNTSFCFLDIRSPGLGDTAMYLCATSRAGQDYNEQFFGPGTRLTVL.

This clone was detected only a few times. The chain employs TRBV21-1 and TRBJ2-7; the table assigns TRBD2, which was not confirmed against the DNA. TRBV21-1 is termed a pseudogene. This CDR3 is 13 amino acids long. The DNA of the CDR3 is TGTGCCAGCAGCAGTATCGACTGCTACGAGCAGTACTTC. Translated: CASSSIDCYEQYF.

For the CDR3, the DNA is TGTGCCAGCAGTCCCCGGGGGGGCCTTAATGAGCAGTTCTTC. Translation: CASSPRGGLNEQFF. The gene calls are TRBV6-6 and TRBJ2-1; TRBD2 agrees at 8 bases. Germline-derived CDR1 and CDR2 are MNHNY and SVGAGI (reference sequence). The CDR3 totals 14 residues. V trimming: 5 bases; J trimming: 7 bases; junction bases outside the gene matches: 7.

The V and J genes are TRBV7-3 and TRBJ2-2; D possibly corresponds to TRBD2 (6 bases). Trimming took off 2 bases at V and 3 bases at J, with 7 bases between the two ends. The CDR3 spans 14 residues. Germline V gene data show CDR1 as SGHTA and CDR2 as FQGTGA. The CDR3 protein is CASSLGGDTGELFF. The CDR3 region has the DNA TGTGCCAGCAGCTTAGGCGGGGACACCGGGGAGCTGTTTTTT.

This clone has more than one count but fewer than ten. The V gene is TRBV25-1, the J gene TRBJ1-5, with TRBD1 as a possible D gene (5 bases). The CDR3 runs to 15 residues. Germline V gene sequence: CDR1 MGHDK, CDR2 SYGVNS. Trimming took off 1 base at V and 3 bases at J, with 10 bases between the two ends. CDR3 DNA sequence: TGTGCCAGCAGTGAATGGGGACGGGACAATCAGCCCCAGCATTTT. This sequence encodes CASSEWGRDNQPQHF.

This sequence joins TRBV5-1 and TRBJ2-3; D gene ambiguous. Germline loops: CDR1 SGHRS, CDR2 YFSETQ. Trimming stripped 0 bases from V and 0 bases from J, with 11 bases between. CDR3 length: 16 amino acids. The CDR3 here is CASSLALSTSTDTQYF. The CDR3 DNA follows: TGCGCCAGCAGCTTGGCCCTGTCAACTAGCACAGATACGCAGTATTTT.